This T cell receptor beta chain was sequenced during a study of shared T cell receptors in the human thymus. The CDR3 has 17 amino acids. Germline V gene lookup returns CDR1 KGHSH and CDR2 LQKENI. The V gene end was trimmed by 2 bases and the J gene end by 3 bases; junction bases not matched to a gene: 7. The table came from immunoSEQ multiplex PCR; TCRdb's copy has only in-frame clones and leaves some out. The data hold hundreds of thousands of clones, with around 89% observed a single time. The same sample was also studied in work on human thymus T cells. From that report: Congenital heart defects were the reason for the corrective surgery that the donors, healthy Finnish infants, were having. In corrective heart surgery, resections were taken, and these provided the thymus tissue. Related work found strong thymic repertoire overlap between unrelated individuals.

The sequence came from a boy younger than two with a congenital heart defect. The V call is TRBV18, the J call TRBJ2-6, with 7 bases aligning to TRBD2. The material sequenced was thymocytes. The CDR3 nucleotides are TGTGCCAGCTCACCAGCCGGGGGGATAAGTGGGGCCAACGTCCTGACTTTC. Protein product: CASSPAGGISGANVLTF.